The source of this T cell receptor (beta chain) is a study of T cells in tumors after PD-1 blockade. Germline V gives CDR1 SGDLS, CDR2 YYNGEE. The CDR3 is made up of 16 amino acids. Trimming took 3 bases from V and 2 from J; bases not matched to a gene: 3. Sequencing used immunoSEQ multiplex PCR; TCRdb keeps in-frame clones, though not all of them. The data show about 59,000 clones, over 75% seen once. The source material was PBMCs, sampled before anti-PD-1 treatment. The receptor comes from a human donor with basal cell carcinoma. The chain uses TRBV9 and TRBJ2-3; TRBD2 agrees at 13 bases. Here the CDR3 reads CASSGLAGGYTDTQYF. The CDR3 DNA is TGTGCCAGCAGCGGACTAGCGGGGGGATACACAGATACGCAGTATTTT.